The T cell receptor beta chain under discussion was sequenced for a study of T cell responses to AZD1222 COVID-19 vaccine. General observations from the study: Donors in the cohort were predominantly white British and more often female, and clonal diversity was possibly underestimated. Without day 14 samples, only post-peak T cell repertoires were studied. The reported proportion of spike-specific TCRs targeting unmutated variant regions was nearly half. Baseline seropositives among AZD1222 recipients totaled only 6 or 7.

In the case of this clone: What it binds is not known.

Assay: immunoSEQ multiplex PCR; the TCRdb copy retains only in-frame clones and omits some. The repertoire holds 150,000 to 190,000 clones, with roughly nine tenths as singletons. V gave up 4 bases and J gave up 6 bases, with 5 bases separating them. The CDR3 totals 12 residues. The germline gives CDR1 SGHDT, CDR2 YYEEEE. The specimen comprised peripheral blood, sampled after recovery from COVID-19. The clonotype was recovered from an adult who had recovered from COVID-19. This chain links TRBV5-6 with TRBJ1-6, with unresolved D. The CDR3 protein is CASSLINSPLHF. CDR3 coding DNA: TGTGCCAGCAGCCTGATTAATTCACCCCTCCACTTT. Variable domain in full (rest from reference TRBV5-6 and TRBJ1-6): DAGVTQSPTHLIKTRGQQVTLRCSPKSGHDTVSWYQQALGQGPQFIFQYYEEEERQRGNFPDRFSGHQFPNYSSELNVNALLLGDSALYLCASSLINSPLHFGNGTRLTVT.